This T cell receptor beta chain was profiled in a study of T cell responses to AZD1222 COVID-19 vaccine. Trimming removed 5 bases from V and 6 bases from J, with 20 bases in between. The CDR3 consists of 17 residues. Looked up from germline, CDR1 is MNHEY and CDR2 is SMNVEV (reference sequence). The protocol was immunoSEQ multiplex PCR, while the TCRdb copy is restricted to in-frame clones and leaves out a portion. Of approximately 150,000 clones in the sample, about 90% were seen once. The starting material was peripheral blood, obtained on day 0 of MenACWY control vaccination. This chain joins TRBV27 and TRBJ1-6, with D perhaps TRBD1 (5 bases). The clonotype originates from an adult in good health. In DNA, the CDR3 is TGTGCCAGCAGTATAGCCCCATCGGGAAGGGGTAATTCACCCCTCCACTTT. Translating gives CASSIAPSGRGNSPLHF.